This T cell receptor (beta chain) was sequenced for a study of blood T cell repertoires in COVID-19. Study-level information: COVID-19 samples collected from the United States, Italy and Spain covered acute and convalescent phases.

This clone showed up just a few times. This sample also contains other DNA sequences that code for the same CDR3. Per the authors' pipeline: Quantification of nucleated cells was approximated via reference gene primer amplification. Some clones are missing from TCRdb's copy, which holds only in-frame ones; the method was immunoSEQ multiplex PCR. V, J and clone size are those of that table, while D and trimming were read from the DNA. The data hold hundreds of thousands of clones, with 85% observed a single time. The CDR3 runs to 11 residues. In germline, CDR1 is DFQATT, CDR2 SNEGSKA (reference sequence). Deletions cut 2 bases from V and 3 bases from J, with 4 bases between.

This TCR came from a human donor in a cohort sampled during active COVID-19. What was sequenced was peripheral blood. The chain employs TRBV20-1 and TRBJ1-1; no clear D gene. The CDR3 spells CSARPYTEAFF. CDR3 coding DNA: TGCAGTGCTAGACCATACACTGAAGCTTTCTTT.